This T cell receptor beta chain appears in the sequencing data of a study of blood T cell repertoires in COVID-19. Sequencing was performed with immunoSEQ multiplex PCR; in TCRdb, only in-frame clones are kept and a portion is missing. The sample includes approximately 200,000 clones, roughly three quarters of them seen just once. The CDR3 has 12 amino acids. Germline-derived CDR1 and CDR2 are WNHNN and SYGVQD (reference sequence). Trimming shortened V by 2 bases and J by 5 bases, and 6 bases separated the two germline ends. The sequence was collected from a woman older than 75 with COVID-19, enrolled during active disease. This chain connects TRBV10-1 to TRBJ1-2, with D unresolved. Sequences were obtained from peripheral blood. The CDR3 here is CASSERVYGYTF. CDR3 nucleotide sequence: TGCGCCAGCAGTGAGCGAGTTTATGGCTACACCTTC.